Listed here is a single T cell receptor beta chain. What it binds is not known. As to time point: cycle 4 day 1 (C4D1), after less than seven weeks of nivolumab. There was relapse after autologous stem cell transplantation in every patient, and there was variation in brentuximab vedotin exposure. Clones were sequenced by immunoSEQ multiplex PCR, and TCRdb holds only the in-frame ones, with some missing. The sample yields about 21,000 clones, approximately 85% seen once. V trimming: 4 bases; J trimming: 8 bases; junction bases outside the gene matches: 7. Germline lookup yields CDR1 SGHNT and CDR2 YENEEA. The CDR3 has 14 residues. This record belongs to a study of PD-1 blockade in classical Hodgkin lymphoma. Study results and limitations: TCR diversity at baseline was reported to be reduced in newly diagnosed patients relative to healthy donors. With respect to the repertoire differences, their causes, possibly disease activity or prior therapy, remain undefined.

The rearrangement links TRBV11-3 to TRBJ2-1, with 8 bases lining up with TRBD2. This clonotype was sampled from a human donor with classical Hodgkin lymphoma. The sample here was peripheral blood mononuclear cells (PBMCs), taken before the fourth cycle of nivolumab. This CDR3 reads CASSSASGRDEQFF. DNA for the CDR3: TGTGCCAGCAGCTCCGCTAGCGGGCGCGATGAGCAGTTCTTC. Full variable domain (outside the CDR3, taken from reference TRBV11-3 and TRBJ2-1): EAGVVQSPRYKIIEKKQPVAFWCNPISGHNTLYWYLQNLGQGPELLIRYENEEAVDDSQLPKDRFSAERLKGVDSTLKIQPAELGDSAVYLCASSSASGRDEQFFGPGTRLTVL.